A single TCR beta chain is shown here with its context. Sequencing used immunoSEQ multiplex PCR; TCRdb keeps in-frame clones, though not all of them. The data contain under 350,000 clones, 65% to 90% of them singletons. In terms of age and location, participants ranged from roughly 18 to 95 years and lived in about two dozen US areas. The sample belongs to a study of blood T cell repertoires in COVID-19. About the research overall: Specimens from acute and convalescent COVID-19 originated in the United States, Italy and Spain. PBMCs, B-cell-depleted T cells, or T cells were the source of the cDNA or gDNA that made up the material.

The germline gives CDR1 LNHDA, CDR2 SQIVND (reference sequence). The CDR3 runs to 13 residues. V dropped 1 base and J dropped 4; count of bases not matched to a gene: 1. Sequencing used PBMCs or T cells enriched from blood (not recorded which). The chain recombines TRBV19 with TRBJ2-7; 7 bases are shared with TRBD2. This sequence originates from a woman between 35 and 50 years old with acute COVID-19. The CDR3 DNA follows: TGTGCCAGTAGTATAGGGGAGGGATACGAGCAGTACTTC. This sequence encodes CASSIGEGYEQYF.